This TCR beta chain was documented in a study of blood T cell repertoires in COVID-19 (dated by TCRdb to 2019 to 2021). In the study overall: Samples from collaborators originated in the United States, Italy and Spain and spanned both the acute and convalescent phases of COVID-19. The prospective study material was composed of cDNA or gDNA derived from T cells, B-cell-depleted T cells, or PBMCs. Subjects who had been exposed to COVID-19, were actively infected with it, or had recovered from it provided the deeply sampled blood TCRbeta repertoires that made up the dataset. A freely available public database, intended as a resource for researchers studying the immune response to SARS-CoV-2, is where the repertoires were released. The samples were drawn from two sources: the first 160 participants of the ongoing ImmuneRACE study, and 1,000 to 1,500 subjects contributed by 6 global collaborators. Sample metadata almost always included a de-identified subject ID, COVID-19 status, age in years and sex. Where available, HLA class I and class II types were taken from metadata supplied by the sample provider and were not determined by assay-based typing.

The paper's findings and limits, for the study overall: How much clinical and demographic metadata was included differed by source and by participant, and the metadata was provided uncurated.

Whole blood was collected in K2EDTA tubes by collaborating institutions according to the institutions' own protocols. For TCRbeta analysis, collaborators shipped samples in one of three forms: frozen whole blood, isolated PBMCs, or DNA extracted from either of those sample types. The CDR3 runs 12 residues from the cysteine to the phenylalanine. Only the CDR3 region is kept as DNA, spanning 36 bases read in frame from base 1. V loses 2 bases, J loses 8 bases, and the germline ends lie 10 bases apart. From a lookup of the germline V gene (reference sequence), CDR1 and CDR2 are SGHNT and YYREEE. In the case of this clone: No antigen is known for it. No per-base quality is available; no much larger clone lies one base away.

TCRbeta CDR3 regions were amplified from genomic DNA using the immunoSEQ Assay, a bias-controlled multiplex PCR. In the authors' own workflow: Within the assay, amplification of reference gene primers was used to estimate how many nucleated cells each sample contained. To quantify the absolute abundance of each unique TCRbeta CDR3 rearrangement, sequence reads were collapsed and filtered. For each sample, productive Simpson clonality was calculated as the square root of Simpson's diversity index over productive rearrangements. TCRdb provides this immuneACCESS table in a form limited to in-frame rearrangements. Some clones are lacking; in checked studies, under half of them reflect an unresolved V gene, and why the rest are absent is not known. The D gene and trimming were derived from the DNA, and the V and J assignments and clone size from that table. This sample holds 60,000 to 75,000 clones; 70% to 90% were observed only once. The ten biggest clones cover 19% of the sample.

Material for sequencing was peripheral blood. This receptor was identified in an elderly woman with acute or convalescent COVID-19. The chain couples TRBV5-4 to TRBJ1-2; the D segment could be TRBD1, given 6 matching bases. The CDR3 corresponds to CASSFLGAGYTF. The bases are TGTGCCAGCAGCTTCCTGGGGGCGGGCTACACCTTC.